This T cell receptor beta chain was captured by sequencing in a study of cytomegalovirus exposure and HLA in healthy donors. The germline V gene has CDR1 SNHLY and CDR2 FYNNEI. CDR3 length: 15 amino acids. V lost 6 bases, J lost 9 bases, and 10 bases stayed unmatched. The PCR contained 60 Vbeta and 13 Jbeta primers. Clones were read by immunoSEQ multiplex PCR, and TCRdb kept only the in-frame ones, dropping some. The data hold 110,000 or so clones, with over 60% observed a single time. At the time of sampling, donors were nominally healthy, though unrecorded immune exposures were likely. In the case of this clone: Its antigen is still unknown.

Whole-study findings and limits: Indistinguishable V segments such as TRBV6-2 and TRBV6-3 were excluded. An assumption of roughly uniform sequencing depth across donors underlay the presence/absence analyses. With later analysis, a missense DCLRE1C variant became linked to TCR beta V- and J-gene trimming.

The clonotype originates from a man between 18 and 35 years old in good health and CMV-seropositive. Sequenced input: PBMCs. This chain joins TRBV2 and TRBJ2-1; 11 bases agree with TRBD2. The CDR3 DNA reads TGTGCCAGCAGAGTAACTAGCGGGGGTAGTGGTGAGCAGTTCTTC. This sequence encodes CASRVTSGGSGEQFF. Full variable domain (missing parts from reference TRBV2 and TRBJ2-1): EPEVTQTPSHQVTQMGQEVILRCVPISNHLYFYWYRQILGQKVEFLVSFYNNEISEKSEIFDDQFSVERPDGSNFTLKIRSTKLEDSAMYFCASRVTSGGSGEQFFGPGTRLTVL.